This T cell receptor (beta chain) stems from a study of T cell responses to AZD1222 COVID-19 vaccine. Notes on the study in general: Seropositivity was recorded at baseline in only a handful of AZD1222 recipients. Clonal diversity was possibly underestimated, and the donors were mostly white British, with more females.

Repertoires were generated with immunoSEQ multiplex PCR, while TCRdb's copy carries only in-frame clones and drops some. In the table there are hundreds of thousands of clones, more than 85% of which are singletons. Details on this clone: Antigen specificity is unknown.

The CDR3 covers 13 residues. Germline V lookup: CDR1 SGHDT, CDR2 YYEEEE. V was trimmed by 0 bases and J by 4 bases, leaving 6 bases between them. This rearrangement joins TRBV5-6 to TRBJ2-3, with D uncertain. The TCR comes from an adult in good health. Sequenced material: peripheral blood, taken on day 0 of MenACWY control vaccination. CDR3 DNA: TGTGCCAGCAGCTTGGTAGGTCCAGATACGCAGTATTTT. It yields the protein CASSLVGPDTQYF.